Given below is one TCR beta chain in context. These data come from a study of blood T cell repertoires in COVID-19. Study-wide background: Samples representing acute and convalescent COVID-19 were sourced from the United States, Italy and Spain. T cells, B-cell-depleted T cells, or PBMCs supplied cDNA or gDNA.

The CDR3 covers 15 residues. Germline CDR1 reads LNHNV; CDR2 reads YYDKDF (reference sequence). The V and J ends lost 5 bases and 4 bases respectively, with 15 bases between them. Original processing notes: Cell counts per sample came from amplifying reference gene primers. The method was immunoSEQ multiplex PCR; TCRdb's version includes in-frame clones alone and lacks a portion of them. V and J calls and clone size follow that table, whereas D and trimming were derived from the DNA. The sample yields fewer than 85,000 clones, under 80% seen once. The sample taken for sequencing was peripheral blood. This sequence joins TRBV15 and TRBJ2-1, with TRBD2 as a possible D gene (5 bases). The source of this sequence is a human donor with acute or convalescent COVID-19. The donor label of this sample is uncertain. CDR3 amino acids: CATSGPDSAYNEQFF. CDR3 sequence (DNA): TGTGCCACCAGCGGGCCGGATAGCGCATACAATGAGCAGTTCTTC.